This TCR beta chain was captured by sequencing in a study of STAT5B mutations in CD4+ large granular lymphocyte leukemia. Points from the study as a whole: Compared with healthy controls (2/35), patient top clones favored TRBV06 (8/27).

The assay was run at survey level. How the authors handled the data: Productive clonotypes were detectable down to 2.59 x 10-5 frequency. TCRdb keeps only in-frame clones here, not all; method: immunoSEQ multiplex PCR. V and J calls plus clone size are reproduced from that table; the DNA served to infer D and trimming. There are fewer than 45,000 clones in the sample; about 88% occur only once, and 0.35% lies in the top ten. A remark on this clone: Its antigen is not identified.

The CDR3 totals 16 residues. V was cut by 0 bases and J by 4 bases, with 16 bases left in between. Germline CDR1 and CDR2: SGHRS and YFSETQ. The receptor's source is a human donor in good health. The rearrangement links TRBV5-1 to TRBJ2-5, with D possibly matching TRBD2 (7 bases). The sample comprised CD4+ T cells from blood buffy coats. DNA for the CDR3: TGCGCCAGCAGCTTGGTGAGAGGGGGGGCCTTAGAGACCCAGTACTTC. Translation: CASSLVRGGALETQYF.